The 19 T cell receptor beta chains below all came from one sample that was sequenced in a study of T cell changes during pregnancy in multiple sclerosis. Sequencing was performed with immunoSEQ multiplex PCR; in TCRdb, only in-frame clones are kept and a portion is missing. The sample lists 40,000 to 45,000 clones, about 89% occurring once. Sample: CD4+ T cells from peripheral blood mononuclear cells, taken in the first trimester of pregnancy. The receptors shown here come from a female donor with multiple sclerosis, enrolled in a pregnancy study.

CDR3 loop: CASSQGALTSTDTQYF. In nucleotides, the CDR3 is TGTGCCAGCAGCCAAGGAGCCCTGACTAGCACAGATACGCAGTATTTT. The V gene is TRBV6-6, the J gene TRBJ2-3; D remains unclear. Germline-derived CDR1 and CDR2 are MNHNY and SVGAGI (reference sequence). The V and J ends lost 6 bases and 0 bases respectively, with 16 bases between them. The CDR3 covers 16 residues.

The chain links TRBV12-2 to TRBJ2-3; the tabulated D call, TRBD2, remains unverified against the DNA. TRBV12-2 represents a pseudogene. This CDR3 contains 13 residues. CDR3: CASRLWYPREDLF. CDR3 bases: TGTGCAAGTCGCTTATGGTACCCGCGGGAAGACCTATTT.

V usage is TRBV7-2 and J usage is TRBJ2-7; D gene ambiguous. The V end lost 5 bases, the J end lost 2 bases, and 7 bases lay between the germline ends. CDR3 length: 12 amino acids. Germline V gene data show CDR1 as SGHTA and CDR2 as FQGNSA. In nucleotides, the CDR3 is TGTGCCAGCAGCGCGGCAGCCTACGAGCAGTACTTC. It is translated as CASSAAAYEQYF.

This clone was observed a single time. The chain links TRBV19 to TRBJ2-4; 15 bases agree with TRBD2. Germline CDR1 LNHDA, CDR2 SQIVND (reference sequence). J was trimmed by 1 base and V by 4 bases; bases with no gene match: 11. CDR3 length: 20 amino acids. In DNA, the CDR3 is TGTGCCAGTAGTACCCTGAGGACTAGCGGGAGGGAATCGGCCAAAAACATTCAGTACTTC. Protein sequence: CASSTLRTSGRESAKNIQYF.

This clone has just a few counts. The chain couples TRBV29-1 to TRBJ1-2; maybe TRBD1 (6 bases). V dropped 6 bases and J dropped 6 bases, with 8 bases sitting between them. CDR1 is SQVTM, CDR2 ANQGSEA, per germline. The CDR3 consists of 10 residues. The CDR3 here is CSVGGDGYTF. The CDR3 nucleotides are TGCAGCGTAGGGGGGGATGGCTACACCTTC.

J is TRBJ2-7 and V is TRBV5-1, with 7 positions matching TRBD1. V trimming: 0 bases; J trimming: 0 bases; junction bases outside the gene matches: 18. CDR1 is SGHRS and CDR2 is YFSETQ in the germline V gene. This CDR3 contains 20 residues. The CDR3 bases are TGCGCCAGCAGCTTGGCTTCCGCGACAGGGTATCAAGCCAACTCCTACGAGCAGTACTTC. Its translation: CASSLASATGYQANSYEQYF.

The V gene is TRBV5-4, the J gene TRBJ2-7; 9 positions agree with TRBD2. The CDR3 sequence is 14 residues long. The junction had 5 bases not matched to a gene; V was cut back by 5 bases and J by 2 bases. The germline gives CDR1 SGHNT, CDR2 YYREEE (reference sequence). In DNA form, the CDR3 reads TGTGCCAGCAGTTACGGACTAGCGACCTACGAGCAGTACTTC. Amino acids: CASSYGLATYEQYF. The entire variable domain, with the rest obtained from reference TRBV5-4 and TRBJ2-7, is as follows: ETGVTQSPTHLIKTRGQQVTLRCSSQSGHNTVSWYQQALGQGPQFIFQYYREEENGRGNFPPRFSGLQFPNYSSELNVNALELDDSALYLCASSYGLATYEQYFGPGTRLTVT.

In this sample, this clone turned up once. The chain has TRBV7-8 and TRBJ2-7; 10 nucleotides align to TRBD2. The CDR3 has 15 residues. The J segment lost 5 bases and the V segment lost 4 bases, leaving 8 bases of the junction unmatched. Germline CDR1 SGHVS, CDR2 FQNEAQ. In DNA, the CDR3 is TGTGCCAGCAGCTCCCTAGCGGGAGTTCCCCACGAGCAGTACTTC. This encodes CASSSLAGVPHEQYF.

This chain links TRBV30 with TRBJ1-1; 10 nucleotides line up with TRBD1. This CDR3 region has 15 residues. Germline assignment: CDR1 GTSNPN and CDR2 SVGIG (reference sequence). J lost 4 bases, V lost 7 bases, and 12 bases had no gene match. CDR3 DNA: TGTGCCTCCCAGACAGGGGGCTCGGGAGGCACTGAAGCTTTCTTT. Protein sequence: CASQTGGSGGTEAFF.

The chain couples TRBV6-5 to TRBJ1-3; D gene ambiguous. The CDR3 is 16 amino acids. In germline, CDR1 is MNHEY, CDR2 SVGAGI. V was pared by 0 bases and J by 0 bases, with 9 bases between. This CDR3 reads CASSYSGVHSGNTIYF. In DNA form, the CDR3 reads TGTGCCAGCAGTTACTCCGGGGTCCACTCTGGAAACACCATATATTTT.

This chain joins TRBV19 and TRBJ2-7; unclear D gene. CDR1 and CDR2 from the germline V gene are LNHDA and SQIVND (reference sequence). The CDR3 extends over 13 amino acids. V was cut by 3 bases and J by 3 bases, with 9 bases left in between. CDR3: CASSMTPYYEQYF. The CDR3 bases are TGTGCCAGTAGTATGACACCCTACTACGAGCAGTACTTC.

This clone was recorded only once. The J gene is TRBJ2-7, the V gene TRBV5-1; 10 bases map to TRBD2. Germline-derived CDR1 and CDR2 are SGHRS and YFSETQ. CDR3 length: 16 residues. Trimming cost V 4 bases and J 5 bases; bases outside gene matches: 12. CDR3 sequence reads: CASSLGTSDSWNEQYF. The CDR3 nucleotides read TGCGCCAGCAGCCTCGGGACTAGCGATTCTTGGAACGAGCAGTACTTC.

V is TRBV5-6 and J is TRBJ2-7, with TRBD2 identical over 11 bases. Germline V gives CDR1 SGHDT, CDR2 YYEEEE. The CDR3 extends over 17 amino acids. Losses at the gene ends were 4 bases for V and 5 bases for J; bases not matched to a gene: 14. The CDR3 is CASSLTGGTSGRDEQYF. CDR3 DNA: TGTGCCAGCAGCCTGACCGGCGGCACTAGCGGGAGAGACGAGCAGTACTTC. The full variable domain, with the rest looked up from reference TRBV5-6 and TRBJ2-7, is DAGVTQSPTHLIKTRGQQVTLRCSPKSGHDTVSWYQQALGQGPQFIFQYYEEEERQRGNFPDRFSGHQFPNYSSELNVNALLLGDSALYLCASSLTGGTSGRDEQYFGPGTRLTVT.

CDR3 in DNA: TGTGCCAGCAGTTACTCGTACAGGGCTGGGGCCAACGTCCTGACTTTC. It is translated as CASSYSYRAGANVLTF. The chain links TRBV6-7 to TRBJ2-6; possibly TRBD1 for D (6 bases). TRBV6-7 is annotated as an ORF whose role is uncertain. The CDR3 spans 16 residues. V dropped 0 bases and J dropped 2 bases, with 8 bases sitting between them.

Comments on this clone: One end of the junction fails to match germline, which may point to a read error. Other DNA sequences in this sample translate to the same CDR3. The chain links TRBV6-5 to TRBJ2-3; D unclear. The CDR3 runs to 14 residues. Germline CDR1 is MNHEY and CDR2 is SVGAGI. Written as DNA, the CDR3 is TGTGCCAGCAGAATACATAGACACACAGATACACAGTATTTT. Protein product: CASRIHRHTDTQYF.

The rearrangement uses TRBV5-6 and TRBJ2-4; D is perhaps TRBD2 (5 bases). This CDR3 region has 17 residues. Germline CDR1 reads SGHDT; CDR2 reads YYEEEE. V shed 2 bases and J shed 1 base, with 16 bases lying between them. The CDR3 sequence is CASSLQRGKVAKNIQYF. DNA for the CDR3: TGTGCCAGCAGCTTACAACGGGGAAAAGTTGCCAAAAACATTCAGTACTTC.

This clone was detected once. The chain's CDR3 is CATSRVYAGDNYGYTF. The CDR3, as DNA: TGTGCCACCAGCAGAGTCTACGCAGGGGATAACTATGGCTACACCTTC. V usage is TRBV15 and J usage is TRBJ1-2; a possible D gene is TRBD1 (6 bases). Germline loops: CDR1 LNHNV, CDR2 YYDKDF (reference sequence). This CDR3 contains 16 residues. The V and J ends lost 1 base and 1 base respectively, with 13 bases between them. Variable domain in full (rest from reference TRBV15 and TRBJ1-2): DAMVIQNPRYQVTQFGKPVTLSCSQTLNHNVMYWYQQKSSQAPKLLFHYYDKDFNNEADTPDNFQSRRPNTSFCFLDIRSPGLGDTAMYLCATSRVYAGDNYGYTFGSGTRLTVV.

V usage is TRBV6-6 and J usage is TRBJ1-4; no clear D gene. CDR1 is MNHNY and CDR2 is SVGAGI in the germline V gene (reference sequence). The CDR3 totals 13 residues. The ends were cut back, 6 bases at V and 5 bases at J, with 10 bases in the middle. Written as DNA, the CDR3 is TGTGCCAGCAGCAGACAAGGAAATGAAAAACTGTTTTTT. It yields the protein CASSRQGNEKLFF.

The chain recombines TRBV11-2 with TRBJ2-1; 8 bases are a match to TRBD2. Germline V gene lookup returns CDR1 SGHAT and CDR2 FQNNGV. This CDR3 contains 14 residues. The V gene end was trimmed by 5 bases and the J gene end by 10 bases; junction bases not matched to a gene: 10. The CDR3 coding sequence is TGTGCCAGCAGCCGTAGCGGGAAGGGCCGCGAGCAGTTCTTC. It translates to CASSRSGKGREQFF.